This T cell receptor beta chain was recorded in a study of long-term antiretroviral therapy in people with HIV. Study-wide points: Regardless of time point, clones expanded before ART dominated the repertoire. Repertoires looked antigen-experienced, with only a slight naive shift after ART.

Treatment for all HIV-infected participants took place in the United States. Going into DNA extraction, samples held 1-10 million cryopreserved PBMC. It was version v3.0 of the immunoSEQ assay that was run at survey level. Here immunoSEQ multiplex PCR was the method, and the copy in TCRdb shows in-frame clones only, minus some. Found here are fewer than 30,000 clones, around 80% of them singletons; the top ten hold about 5%. As concerns this clone: Its specificity is unknown.

The source material was unsorted PBMCs, sampled 1.1 years before starting antiretroviral therapy. This TCR was sampled from a woman aged 30 to 39 with HIV.

Written as DNA, the CDR3 is TGTGCCAGTTATGGACAGGGCTTTTTATTGGAAGCTTTCTTT. It encodes CASYGQGFLLEAFF. The chain combines TRBV19 with TRBJ1-1, with 8 nucleotides matching TRBD1. V lost 8 bases and J lost 8; bases outside the gene matches: 13. Germline loops: CDR1 LNHDA, CDR2 SQIVND (reference sequence). The CDR3 sequence is 14 residues long.